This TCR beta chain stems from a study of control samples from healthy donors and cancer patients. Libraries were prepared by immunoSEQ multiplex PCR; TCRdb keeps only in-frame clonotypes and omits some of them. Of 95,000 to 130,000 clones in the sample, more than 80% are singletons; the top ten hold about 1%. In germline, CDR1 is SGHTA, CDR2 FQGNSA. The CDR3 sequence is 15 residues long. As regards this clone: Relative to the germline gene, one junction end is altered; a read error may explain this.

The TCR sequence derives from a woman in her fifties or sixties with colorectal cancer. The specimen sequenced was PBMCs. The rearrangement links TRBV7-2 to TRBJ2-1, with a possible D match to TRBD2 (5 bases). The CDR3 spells CASRLEGNSYNEQFF. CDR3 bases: TGTGCCAGCAGATTAGAGGGTAACTCCTACAATGAGCAGTTCTTC.